This T cell receptor beta chain was identified during a study of T cells in Graves' hyperthyroidism and ophthalmopathy. Only a few counts were recorded for this clonotype. Its antigen is currently unknown. There were TCR beta CDR3 regions amplified from RNA transcripts. The primer set for the first-round RT-PCR of the TCR CDR3 was HTBI. TCRdb redid the calling of the multiplex PCR reads with MiXCR, one entry per CDR3 protein. Found here are about 520,000 distinct CDR3 sequences, roughly 20% of them singletons; the top ten hold around 27%. Regarding the study as a whole: Blood also contained most expanded thyroid clonotypes above 0.001.

The ends were cut back, 4 bases at V and 0 bases at J, with 7 bases in the middle. The CDR3 has 15 residues. Germline CDR1 MNHNS, CDR2 SASEGT. Material for sequencing was blood. This receptor was obtained from a young man with Graves' hyperthyroidism. The J gene is TRBJ1-6, the V gene TRBV6-1; D gene unclear. The CDR3 DNA follows: TGTGCCAGCAGTGCAGTAAGCTCCTATAATTCACCCCTCCACTTT. Translation gives CASSAVSSYNSPLHF.